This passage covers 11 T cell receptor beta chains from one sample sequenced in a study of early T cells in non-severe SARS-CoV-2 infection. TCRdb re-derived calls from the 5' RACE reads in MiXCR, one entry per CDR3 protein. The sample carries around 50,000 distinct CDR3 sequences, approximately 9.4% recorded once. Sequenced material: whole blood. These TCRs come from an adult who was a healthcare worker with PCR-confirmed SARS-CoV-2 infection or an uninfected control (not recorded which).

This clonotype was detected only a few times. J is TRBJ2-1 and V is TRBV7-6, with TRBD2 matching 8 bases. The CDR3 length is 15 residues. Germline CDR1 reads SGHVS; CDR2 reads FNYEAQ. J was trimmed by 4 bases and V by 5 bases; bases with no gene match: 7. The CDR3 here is CASSPSSGSYNEQFF. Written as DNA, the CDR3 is TGTGCCAGCAGCCCCTCCAGCGGGAGTTACAATGAGCAGTTCTTC.

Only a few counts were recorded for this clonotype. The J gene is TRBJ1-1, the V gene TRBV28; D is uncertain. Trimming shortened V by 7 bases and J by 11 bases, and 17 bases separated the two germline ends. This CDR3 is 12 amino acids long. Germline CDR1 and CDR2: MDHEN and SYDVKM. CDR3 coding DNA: TGTGCCAGCACTTTGAAAGGGCTCGAGGCTTTCTTT. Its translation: CASTLKGLEAFF.

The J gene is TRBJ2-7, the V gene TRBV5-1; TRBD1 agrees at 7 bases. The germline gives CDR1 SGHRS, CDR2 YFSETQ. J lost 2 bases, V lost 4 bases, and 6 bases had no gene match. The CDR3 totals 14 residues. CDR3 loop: CASSTTGSPYEQYF. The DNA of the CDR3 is TGCGCCAGCAGCACGACAGGGTCCCCCTACGAGCAGTACTTC.

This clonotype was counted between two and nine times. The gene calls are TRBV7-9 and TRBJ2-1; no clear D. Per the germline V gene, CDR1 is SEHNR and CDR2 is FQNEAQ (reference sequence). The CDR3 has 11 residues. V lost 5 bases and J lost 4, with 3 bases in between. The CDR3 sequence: CASSEYNEQFF. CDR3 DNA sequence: TGTGCCAGCAGCGAATACAATGAGCAGTTCTTC.

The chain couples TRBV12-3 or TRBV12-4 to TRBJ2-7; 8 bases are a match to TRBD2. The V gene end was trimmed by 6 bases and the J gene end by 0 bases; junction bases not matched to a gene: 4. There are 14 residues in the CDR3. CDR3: CASRPAGGSYEQYF. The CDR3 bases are TGTGCCAGCAGGCCCGCGGGGGGCTCCTACGAGCAGTACTTC.

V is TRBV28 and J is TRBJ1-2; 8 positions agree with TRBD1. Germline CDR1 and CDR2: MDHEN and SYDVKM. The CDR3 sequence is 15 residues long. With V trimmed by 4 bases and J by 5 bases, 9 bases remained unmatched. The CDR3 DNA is TGTGCCAGCAGTTCCGGGACAGGTCCCGTTTATGGCTACACCTTC. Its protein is CASSSGTGPVYGYTF.

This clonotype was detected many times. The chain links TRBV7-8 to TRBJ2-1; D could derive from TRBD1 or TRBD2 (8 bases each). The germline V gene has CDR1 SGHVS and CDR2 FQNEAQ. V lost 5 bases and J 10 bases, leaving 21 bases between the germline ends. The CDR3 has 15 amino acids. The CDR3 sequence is CASSRGGQAPVEQFF. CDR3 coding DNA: TGTGCCAGCAGCCGGGGGGGACAGGCCCCGGTGGAGCAGTTCTTC. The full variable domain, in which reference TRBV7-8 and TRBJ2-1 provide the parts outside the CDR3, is GAGVSQSPRYKVAKRGQDVALRCDPISGHVSLFWYQQALGQGPEFLTYFQNEAQLDKSGLPSDRFFAERPEGSVSTLKIQRTQQEDSAVYLCASSRGGQAPVEQFFGPGTRLTVL.

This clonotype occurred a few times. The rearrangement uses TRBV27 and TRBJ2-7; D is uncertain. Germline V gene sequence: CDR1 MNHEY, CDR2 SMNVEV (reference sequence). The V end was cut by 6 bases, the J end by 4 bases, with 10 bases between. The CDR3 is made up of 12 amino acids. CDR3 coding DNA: TGTGCCAGCAGAGGGATCGGGTACGAGCAGTACTTC. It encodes CASRGIGYEQYF.

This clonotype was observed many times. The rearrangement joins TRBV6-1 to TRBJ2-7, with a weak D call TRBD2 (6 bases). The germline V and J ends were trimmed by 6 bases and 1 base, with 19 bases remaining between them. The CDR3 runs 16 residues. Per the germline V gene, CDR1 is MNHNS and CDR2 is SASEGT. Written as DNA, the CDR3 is TGTGCCAGCAGGGGAGACTCGACCGGGAGTTCCTACGAGCAGTACTTC. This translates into CASRGDSTGSSYEQYF.

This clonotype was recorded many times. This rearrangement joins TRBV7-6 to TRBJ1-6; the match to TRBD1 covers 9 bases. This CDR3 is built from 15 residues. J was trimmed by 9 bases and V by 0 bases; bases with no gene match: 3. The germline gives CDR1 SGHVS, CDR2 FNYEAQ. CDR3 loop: CASSLAGTGTSPLHF. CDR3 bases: TGTGCCAGCAGCTTAGCCGGGACAGGGACTTCACCCCTCCACTTT.

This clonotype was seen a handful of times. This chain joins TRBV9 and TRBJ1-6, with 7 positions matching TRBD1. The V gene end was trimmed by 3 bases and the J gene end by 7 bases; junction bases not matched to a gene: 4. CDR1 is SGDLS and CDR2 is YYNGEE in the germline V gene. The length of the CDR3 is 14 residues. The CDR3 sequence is CASSATGRNSPLHF. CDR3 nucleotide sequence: TGTGCCAGCAGCGCGACAGGGCGCAATTCACCCCTCCACTTT.